This T cell receptor (beta chain) was recorded in a study of T cell responses to AZD1222 COVID-19 vaccine. The CDR3 runs to 13 residues. Looked up from germline, CDR1 is LGHDT and CDR2 is YNNKEL (reference sequence). Unmatched junction bases numbered 4, after V lost 6 bases and J lost 5 bases. Assay: immunoSEQ multiplex PCR; the TCRdb copy retains only in-frame clones and omits some. The sample lists tens of thousands of clones; approximately 90% were seen once. This TCR was sampled from an adult in good health. Material: peripheral blood, obtained on day 0 of AZD1222 vaccination. This chain links TRBV3-1 (or the pseudogene TRBV3-2) with TRBJ1-2; 9 nucleotides match TRBD1. The CDR3 bases are TGTGCCAGCAGTCCCGGGACAGGGTATGGCTACACCTTC. Its protein is CASSPGTGYGYTF.